A selection of T cell receptor beta chains follows, all from one sample in a study of blood T cell repertoires in COVID-19. Sequenced by immunoSEQ multiplex PCR; TCRdb stores in-frame clones only, minus some. The table shows about 300,000 clones, with 85% occurring only once. The sequenced material came from PBMCs or T cells enriched from blood (not recorded which). These receptors were taken from a woman aged 45-65 years who had recovered from COVID-19. The CDR3 runs from the conserved cysteine through the conserved F or W. The D gene is left open where the match is weak. Clone size, where shown, is once, few, many, or a class for clones that have expanded.

.	TRBV18	.	TRBJ2-1	CASSVGTGNYNDRVF	.
.	TRBV7-2	.	TRBJ2-1	CASSLVRPQGTIYNEQFF	TGTGCCAGCAGCTTAGTTCGGCCACAGGGTACCATCTACAATGAGCAGTTCTTC
.	TRBV5-1	.	TRBJ1-4	CASRQDRGATNEKLFF	TGCGCCAGCAGGCAAGACAGAGGAGCAACTAATGAAAAACTGTTTTTT
.	TRBV23-1	.	TRBJ1-1	CASRRNRKHTEAFF	TGCGCCAGCAGGAGAAACAGAAAACACACTGAAGCTTTCTTT
TRBD1	TRBV18	.	TRBJ1-1	CASSPTGDGWAFF	TGTGCCAGCTCACCAACAGGGGATGGGTGGGCTTTCTTT
.	TRBV10-3	.	TRBJ2-7	CAISENTGIEYEQYF	TGTGCCATCAGTGAGAATACAGGGATCGAATACGAGCAGTACTTC
.	TRBV30	.	TRBJ1-5	CAWSIGGPGRFQPQHF	TGTGCCTGGAGTATTGGGGGTCCAGGGAGGTTTCAGCCCCAGCATTTT
.	TRBV27	.	TRBJ1-2	CASSLQGNYGYTF	TGTGCCAGCAGTTTACAGGGTAACTATGGCTACACCTTC
.	TRBV19	.	TRBJ1-5	CASSIYTGKPQHF	TGTGCCAGTAGTATCTATACAGGGAAGCCCCAGCATTTT
.	TRBV5-1	.	TRBJ1-2	CASSLYRSYGYTF	TGCGCCAGCAGCTTGTACAGGAGCTATGGCTACACCTTC
.	TRBV11-2	.	TRBJ1-4	CASSFSSGGPEKLFF	TGTGCCAGCAGCTTCTCCTCCGGAGGGCCTGAAAAACTGTTTTTT
.	TRBV30	.	TRBJ1-1	CAWSVRGAITEAFF	TGTGCCTGGAGTGTACGGGGGGCAATCACTGAAGCTTTCTTT
.	TRBV5-1	.	TRBJ1-6	CASSLGQLNSPLHF	TGCGCCAGCAGCTTGGGACAACTCAATTCACCCCTCCACTTT
.	TRBV19	.	TRBJ1-4	CASRVVAGPNEKLFF	TGTGCCAGTAGGGTTGTGGCGGGCCCTAATGAAAAACTGTTTTTT
.	TRBV27	.	TRBJ1-2	CASSLKSSGTEYGYTF	TGTGCCAGCAGTCTAAAATCATCCGGCACAGAGTATGGCTACACCTTC
.	TRBV28	.	TRBJ2-4	CASSSRTAIAKNIQYF	TGTGCCAGCAGCTCCCGGACAGCCATAGCCAAAAACATTCAGTACTTC
TRBD1	TRBV20-1	.	TRBJ1-1	CSASMDREAFF	TGCAGTGCTAGCATGGACAGGGAAGCTTTCTTT
.	TRBV6-5	.	TRBJ2-3	CASSPPVSGGSAQYF	TGTGCCAGCAGTCCCCCCGTATCAGGTGGATCAGCGCAGTATTTT
.	TRBV5-1	once	TRBJ2-1	CASSFNSPNEQFF	TGCGCCAGCAGCTTTAACTCCCCAAATGAGCAGTTCTTC
.	TRBV28	few	TRBJ1-5	CASRTNQPQHF	TGTGCCAGCAGGACTAATCAGCCCCAGCATTTT
TRBD1	TRBV19	.	TRBJ1-1	CAAGTGADTEAFF	TGTGCCGCCGGGACAGGGGCGGACACTGAAGCTTTCTTT
.	TRBV5-1	.	TRBJ1-6	CASSFVGVDNSPLHF	TGCGCCAGCAGCTTCGTAGGGGTAGACAATTCACCCCTCCACTTT
.	TRBV9	once	TRBJ2-1	CASSRTVQGGNEQFF	TGTGCCAGCAGCCGAACTGTACAGGGCGGGAATGAGCAGTTCTTC
.	TRBV11-2	few	TRBJ1-2	CASSLEVRTVAAF	TGTGCCAGCAGCTTAGAAGTGAGAACAGTCGCCGCCTTC
.	TRBV12-5	.	TRBJ2-5	CASGLPSGRAGETQYF	TGTGCTAGTGGTTTGCCATCAGGACGGGCAGGGGAGACCCAGTACTTC
.	TRBV9	.	TRBJ1-1	CASSVSQGRGTEAFF	TGTGCCAGCAGCGTATCACAGGGCCGCGGCACTGAAGCTTTCTTT
TRBD1	TRBV2	.	TRBJ1-5	CASRWQGDQPQHF	TGTGCCAGCAGGTGGCAGGGGGATCAGCCCCAGCATTTT
TRBD1	TRBV11-2	.	TRBJ1-2	CASAGWGTGSYGYTF	TGTGCCAGCGCGGGGTGGGGGACAGGGTCATATGGCTACACCTTC
TRBD1	TRBV14	.	TRBJ1-1	CASSSQGSSTEAFF	TGTGCCAGCAGCTCACAGGGGTCCTCCACTGAAGCTTTCTTT
.	TRBV18	once	TRBJ1-2	CASSPGLNYGYTF	TGTGCCAGCTCACCAGGGCTTAACTATGGCTACACCTTC
TRBD2	TRBV9	.	TRBJ2-1	CASSATGGISYNEQFF	TGTGCCAGCAGCGCAACGGGAGGGATCTCCTACAATGAGCAGTTCTTC
TRBD1	TRBV3-1/TRBV3-2	.	TRBJ1-3	CASRLQGAGNTIYF	TGTGCCAGCAGACTACAGGGGGCTGGAAACACCATATATTTT
.	TRBV6-5	.	TRBJ1-5	CASSYSSRSDQPQHF	TGTGCCAGCAGTTACTCGTCCAGGTCAGATCAGCCCCAGCATTTT
.	TRBV5-1	.	TRBJ2-7	CASSRTALGAYEQYF	TGCGCCAGCAGCCGCACAGCCCTCGGGGCCTACGAGCAGTACTTC
.	TRBV2	.	TRBJ2-1	CASSESDTHIYNEQFF	TGTGCCAGCAGTGAATCAGACACACACATCTACAATGAGCAGTTCTTC
.	TRBV28	.	TRBJ2-2	CASSVPRDYTGELFF	TGTGCCAGCAGCGTCCCGAGGGATTACACCGGGGAGCTGTTTTTT
.	TRBV3-1/TRBV3-2	.	TRBJ2-1	CASSQDLFEESYNEQFF	TGTGCCAGCAGCCAAGACTTGTTTGAGGAATCCTACAATGAGCAGTTCTTC
.	TRBV18	.	TRBJ2-7	CASSPRPGDVYEQYF	TGTGCCAGCTCACCACGACCGGGGGATGTCTACGAGCAGTACTTC
.	TRBV30	.	TRBJ2-1	CAWSVGGLPYNEQFF	TGTGCCTGGAGTGTAGGCGGACTACCCTACAATGAGCAGTTCTTC
.	TRBV29-1	.	TRBJ1-2	CSVEGATTGYTF	TGCAGCGTTGAAGGAGCGACGACTGGCTACACCTTC
.	TRBV3-1/TRBV3-2	.	TRBJ1-1	CASSLSARDTEAFF	TGTGCCAGCAGCCTGTCCGCCAGGGACACTGAAGCTTTCTTT
.	TRBV2	.	TRBJ2-1	CASSDRGYNEQFF	TGTGCCAGCAGTGACAGGGGCTACAATGAGCAGTTCTTC
.	TRBV7-3	.	TRBJ2-1	CASSFGRGGNNEQFF	TGTGCCAGCAGCTTTGGTAGGGGGGGTAACAATGAGCAGTTCTTC
TRBD1	TRBV12-3/TRBV12-4	.	TRBJ1-2	CASSSYRGGYTF	TGTGCCAGCAGTTCCTACAGGGGTGGCTACACCTTC
TRBD1	TRBV7-2	few	TRBJ2-2	CASRSDRVTGELFF	TGTGCCAGCAGGTCCGACAGGGTCACCGGGGAGCTGTTTTTT
TRBD1	TRBV18	once	TRBJ2-1	CASSPRDSTYNEQFF	TGTGCCAGCTCACCCCGGGACAGTACCTACAATGAGCAGTTCTTC
TRBD1	TRBV7-9	once	TRBJ1-6	CASSSGQGPSPLHF	TGTGCCAGCAGCTCGGGACAGGGTCCCTCACCCCTCCACTTT
.	TRBV19	.	TRBJ1-2	CASSPPGTTGGYTF	TGTGCCAGTAGTCCCCCCGGGACCACAGGGGGCTACACCTTC
TRBD2	TRBV7-2	.	TRBJ2-3	CASSLVFVAGRVDTQYF	TGTGCCAGCAGCTTAGTCTTTGTAGCGGGAAGAGTAGATACGCAGTATTTT
.	TRBV5-4	.	TRBJ1-1	CASSLGGDGTEAFF	TGTGCCAGCAGCTTGGGGGGGGACGGGACTGAAGCTTTCTTT
TRBD2	TRBV6-5	.	TRBJ2-5	CASSTLGLVGETQYF	TGTGCCAGCAGCACCCTGGGACTAGTGGGAGAGACCCAGTACTTC
.	TRBV7-8	.	TRBJ1-1	CASSLGRRSNTEAFF	TGTGCCAGCAGCTTAGGGAGGAGGTCTAACACTGAAGCTTTCTTT
TRBD1	TRBV7-9	.	TRBJ2-5	CASSSRTGWEETQYF	TGTGCCAGCAGCTCCCGGACAGGGTGGGAAGAGACCCAGTACTTC
.	TRBV11-2	.	TRBJ2-3	CASSLDRTERTDTQYF	TGTGCCAGCAGCTTAGATCGGACAGAGCGCACAGATACGCAGTATTTT
TRBD1	TRBV28	.	TRBJ1-1	CASSPRDRGTEAFF	TGTGCCAGCAGTCCCCGGGACAGGGGCACTGAAGCTTTCTTT
.	TRBV2	.	TRBJ1-2	CASSEFHTTNSNYGYTF	TGTGCCAGCAGTGAATTTCACACAACGAATTCTAACTATGGCTACACCTTC
.	TRBV19	once	TRBJ1-5	CASSIAQDNQPQHF	TGTGCCAGTAGTATAGCGCAGGACAATCAGCCCCAGCATTTT
TRBD2	TRBV5-1	once	TRBJ2-2	CASSGWAGVPGELFF	TGCGCCAGCAGCGGCTGGGCGGGGGTCCCCGGGGAGCTGTTTTTT
.	TRBV29-1	.	TRBJ2-5	CSDKHQGETQYF	TGCAGCGACAAACATCAGGGAGAGACCCAGTACTTC